This T cell receptor beta chain was sequenced in a study of cytomegalovirus exposure and HLA in healthy donors. Germline CDR1 and CDR2: SGHKS and YYEKEE (reference sequence). CDR3 length: 13 residues. The study, taken as a whole, reports: First-cohort TCR clusters were later found to tend to co-occur in the 120 or so validation repertoires. The study put 150 or so TCR beta chains on its list as cytomegalovirus-associated. A few CMV-associated chains proved CMV antigen-specific in vitro.

Profiling relied on immunoSEQ multiplex PCR, and the TCRdb table lists in-frame clones only, not all of them. This sample yields about 360,000 clones, of which about nine tenths are seen a single time; 0.83% belongs to the top ten. Separate from the approximately 670-subject first cohort, the approximately 120-subject validation cohort was the one that the donors belonged to. Points on this clone: No antigen is known for it. At one boundary the junction diverges from the germline segment, which might be a read error.

Sequenced: PBMCs. V usage is TRBV5-5 and J usage is TRBJ2-7, with D unclear. The source is a woman in her late teens or twenties in good health and CMV-seronegative. DNA for the CDR3: TGCGAAAGCTCGCTTGGTCGCTCCTACGAGCAGTACTTC. Encoded protein: CESSLGRSYEQYF.